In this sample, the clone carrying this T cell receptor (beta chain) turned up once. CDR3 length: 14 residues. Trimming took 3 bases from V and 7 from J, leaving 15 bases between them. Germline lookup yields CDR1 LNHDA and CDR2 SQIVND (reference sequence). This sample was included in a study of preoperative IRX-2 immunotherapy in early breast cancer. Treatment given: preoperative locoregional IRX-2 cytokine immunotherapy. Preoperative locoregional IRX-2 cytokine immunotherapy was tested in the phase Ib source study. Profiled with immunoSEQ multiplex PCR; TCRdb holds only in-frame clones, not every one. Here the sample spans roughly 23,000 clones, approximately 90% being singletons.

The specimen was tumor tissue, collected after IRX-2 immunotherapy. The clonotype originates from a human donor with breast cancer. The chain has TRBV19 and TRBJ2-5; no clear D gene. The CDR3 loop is CASSMRTGPWTQYF. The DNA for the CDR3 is TGTGCCAGTAGTATGCGTACCGGTCCGTGGACCCAGTACTTC.